The 8 T cell receptor beta chains reported below all come from one sample, sequenced in a study of human T cells and chemical hapten exposure. One entry per CDR3 protein, called by TCRdb with MiXCR from the 5' RACE reads. Here the sample spans approximately 140,000 distinct CDR3 sequences, about 4% being singletons. Researchers extracted total RNA from unfractionated whole blood. These receptor sequences come from a female donor in good health.

Ten or more counts support this clonotype. In DNA form, the CDR3 reads TGTGCCAGCAGTGCTGCAGGGACGGGGAACTATGGCTACACCTTC. It is translated as CASSAAGTGNYGYTF. This sequence joins TRBV6-5 and TRBJ1-2, with a possible D match to TRBD1 (5 bases). V was pared by 5 bases and J by 2 bases, with 15 bases between. In germline, CDR1 is MNHEY, CDR2 SVGAGI. The CDR3 is 15 amino acids.

The table lists this clonotype with many counts. The V and J genes are TRBV11-3 and TRBJ2-3; a weak D match, TRBD2 (6 bases). Germline V lookup: CDR1 SGHNT, CDR2 YENEEA. Trimming removed 0 bases at V and 6 bases at J, with 10 bases between. The CDR3 is 14 residues long. The CDR3 sequence is CASSLDGAGDTQYF. DNA for the CDR3: TGTGCCAGCAGCTTAGATGGGGCGGGGGATACGCAGTATTTT.

This clonotype was detected many times. This chain connects TRBV7-9 to TRBJ1-2, with D possibly matching TRBD1 (5 bases). CDR1 is SEHNR and CDR2 is FQNEAQ in the germline V gene (reference sequence). V gave up 6 bases and J gave up 4 bases, with 15 bases separating them. CDR3 length: 14 residues. CDR3 sequence (DNA): TGTGCCAGCAGTTACGGTGACAGCCCCTATGGCTACACCTTC. Amino acid sequence: CASSYGDSPYGYTF.

The chain uses TRBV20-1 and TRBJ2-7, with 9 bases lining up with TRBD2. Germline V gene lookup returns CDR1 DFQATT and CDR2 SNEGSKA (reference sequence). V shed 3 bases and J 2 bases; nucleotides not matched to a gene: 2. The CDR3 covers 13 residues. DNA of the CDR3: TGCAGTGCTAGTCCTAGCGGGACCTACGAGCAGTACTTC. It yields the protein CSASPSGTYEQYF.

V gene TRBV5-1 combines with J gene TRBJ2-5; D is possibly TRBD2 (5 bases). V lost 0 bases, J lost 2 bases, and 8 bases lay in between. The CDR3 is made up of 14 amino acids. Germline V gives CDR1 SGHRS, CDR2 YFSETQ. The CDR3 bases are TGCGCCAGCAGCTTGGCATTAGCGCAAGAGACCCAGTACTTC. Its translation: CASSLALAQETQYF.

This clonotype was observed many times. CDR3 in amino acids: CSADSLVGNQPQHF. The CDR3 nucleotides are TGCAGTGCCGACTCCCTTGTGGGCAATCAGCCCCAGCATTTT. The V and J genes are TRBV20-1 and TRBJ1-5; no firm D call. The germline V and J ends were trimmed by 6 bases and 2 bases, with 14 bases remaining between them. The germline V gene has CDR1 DFQATT and CDR2 SNEGSKA (reference sequence). The CDR3 is made up of 14 amino acids.

At least ten counts were recorded for this clonotype. The V and J genes are TRBV6-1 and TRBJ2-1; 12 bases are shared with TRBD1. The CDR3 runs 14 residues. V dropped 8 bases and J dropped 9; count of bases not matched to a gene: 8. Germline V gives CDR1 MNHNS, CDR2 SASEGT. The CDR3 region is CASVWDRGHGEQFF. The DNA for the CDR3 is TGTGCCAGCGTATGGGACAGGGGGCACGGTGAGCAGTTCTTC.

The chain couples TRBV29-1 to TRBJ2-1; possibly TRBD1 or TRBD2 for D (6 bases each). The V gene's germline CDR1 is SQVTM and CDR2 ANQGSEA. The CDR3 extends over 13 amino acids. V shed 4 bases and J shed 8 bases, with 15 bases lying between them. The CDR3 DNA reads as TGCAGCGTTGGGACAGTTAGGAGGGATGAGCAGTTCTTC. Translating gives CSVGTVRRDEQFF.